What follows are 19 T cell receptor beta chains derived from one specimen sequenced in a study of blood T cell repertoires in COVID-19. Sequenced by immunoSEQ multiplex PCR; TCRdb stores in-frame clones only, minus some. Among about 220,000 clones listed, about 79% were seen once. Material: PBMCs or T cells enriched from blood (not recorded which). The receptors stem from a woman in her thirties or forties with acute COVID-19.

The chain carries TRBV28 and TRBJ1-5; possible D gene TRBD1, 6 bases. The CDR3 extends over 14 amino acids. Germline V lookup: CDR1 MDHEN, CDR2 SYDVKM. V lost 6 bases, J lost 4 bases, and 13 bases lay in between. The CDR3 loop is CASRGGTTNQPQHF. CDR3 nucleotide sequence: TGTGCCAGCAGGGGGGGGACAACTAATCAGCCCCAGCATTTT.

The V call is TRBV19, the J call TRBJ1-2, with 9 positions matching TRBD1. Germline values: CDR1 LNHDA, CDR2 SQIVND (reference sequence). This CDR3 is built from 19 residues. The trim removed 5 bases at V and 0 bases at J, leaving 16 bases unmatched. For the CDR3, the DNA is TGTGCCAGTAGTCCGCGTCCCGGGACAGGGAGACCCTCTAACTATGGCTACACCTTC. The encoded protein is CASSPRPGTGRPSNYGYTF.

V gene TRBV4-2 combines with J gene TRBJ1-2, with 10 bases that match TRBD1. Trimming took 4 bases from V and 3 from J; bases not matched to a gene: 2. Germline CDR1 reads LGHNA; CDR2 reads YNFKEQ. This CDR3 has 14 residues. The CDR3 nucleotides are TGTGCCAGCAGCCGGGACAGGGGATACTATGGCTACACCTTC. It codes for CASSRDRGYYGYTF.

This sequence joins TRBV3-1 (or the pseudogene TRBV3-2) and TRBJ1-3; D is ambiguous. Germline values: CDR1 LGHDT, CDR2 YNNKEL (reference sequence). V lost 4 bases, J lost 7 bases, and 17 bases lay in between. This CDR3 region has 15 residues. The CDR3 is CASSLNLDGKNTIYF. Here the CDR3 DNA reads TGTGCCAGCAGCCTAAACCTTGACGGGAAGAACACCATATATTTT.

This chain connects TRBV6-5 to TRBJ1-2, with D possibly matching TRBD1 (6 bases). The germline V gene encodes CDR1 MNHEY and CDR2 SVGAGI. The CDR3 runs to 13 residues. Trimming shortened V by 7 bases and J by 6 bases, and 15 bases separated the two germline ends. The CDR3 spells CASTLRGGDGYTF. The CDR3 region has the DNA TGTGCCAGCACCCTAAGAGGGGGTGATGGCTACACCTTC.

The V gene is TRBV28, the J gene TRBJ2-7, with a tentative D call TRBD2 (7 bases). The V end was cut by 3 bases, the J end by 2 bases, with 14 bases between. This CDR3 has 15 residues. The germline V gene has CDR1 MDHEN and CDR2 SYDVKM. The CDR3 DNA reads TGTGCCAGCAGTTTTTCGGGGGGCAAGGCCTACGAGCAGTACTTC. Translation: CASSFSGGKAYEQYF.

There are a few counts of this clone. The rearrangement uses TRBV11-2 and TRBJ1-3; D gene ambiguous. Germline values: CDR1 SGHAT, CDR2 FQNNGV. There are 12 residues in the CDR3. V gave up 5 bases and J gave up 3 bases, with 5 bases separating them. CDR3 DNA sequence: TGTGCCAGCAGCCCCTTTGGAAACACCATATATTTT. Amino acid sequence: CASSPFGNTIYF.

The gene calls are TRBV28 and TRBJ2-7; D is perhaps TRBD2 (6 bases). Looked up from germline, CDR1 is MDHEN and CDR2 is SYDVKM. CDR3 length: 14 residues. Deletions cut 2 bases from V and 7 bases from J, with 15 bases between. The CDR3 protein is CASSLGHGRREQYF. For the CDR3, the DNA is TGTGCCAGCAGTTTAGGCCACGGGAGACGAGAGCAGTACTTC.

The chain is built from TRBV7-3 and TRBJ2-3; maybe TRBD2 (6 bases). Germline V gene data show CDR1 as SGHTA and CDR2 as FQGTGA. The CDR3 is made up of 18 amino acids. Deletions cut 4 bases from V and 1 base from J, with 21 bases between. The CDR3 spells CASSYWDSPTTGTDTQYF. The CDR3 DNA is TGTGCCAGCAGCTACTGGGACTCACCAACGACGGGCACAGATACGCAGTATTTT.

A single count supports this clone. CDR3 sequence: CASSSQGAREKLFF. DNA for the CDR3: TGTGCCAGCAGTTCACAGGGGGCAAGGGAAAAACTGTTTTTT. V and J are TRBV7-9 and TRBJ1-4; 9 bases match TRBD1. CDR3 length equals 14 residues. CDR1 and CDR2 (germline): SEHNR, FQNEAQ (reference sequence). J was trimmed by 8 bases and V by 6 bases; bases with no gene match: 7. The full variable domain, with the rest looked up from reference TRBV7-9 and TRBJ1-4, is DTGVSQNPRHKITKRGQNVTFRCDPISEHNRLYWYRQTLGQGPEFLTYFQNEAQLEKSRLLSDRFSAERPKGSFSTLEIQRTEQGDSAMYLCASSSQGAREKLFFGSGTQLSVL.

This clone came up many times. The rearrangement uses TRBV2 and TRBJ1-6; D perhaps matches TRBD1 (6 bases). CDR3 length: 14 amino acids. V lost 7 bases and J 5 bases, leaving 12 bases between the germline ends. The germline V gene encodes CDR1 SNHLY and CDR2 FYNNEI. CDR3 sequence reads: CASNGYRDNSPLHF. CDR3 sequence (DNA): TGTGCCAGCAATGGGTACAGGGATAATTCACCCCTCCACTTT.

The genes are TRBV11-2 and TRBJ2-1; 7 nucleotides line up with TRBD2. The junction had 3 bases not matched to a gene; V was cut back by 5 bases and J by 8 bases. From germline, CDR1 is SGHAT and CDR2 FQNNGV. The CDR3 loop spans 12 amino acids. As DNA, the CDR3 is TGTGCCAGCAGCGGGGAGGGCGATGAGCAGTTCTTC. Amino acids: CASSGEGDEQFF.

The chain couples TRBV13 to TRBJ2-7; 8 bases map to TRBD2. The V gene's germline CDR1 is PRHDT and CDR2 FYEKMQ (reference sequence). This CDR3 has 15 residues. The V segment lost 5 bases and the J segment 9 bases; nucleotides outside the gene matches: 15. The CDR3 sequence is CASSLGRDGGGRQYF. The CDR3 nucleotides read TGTGCCAGCAGCCTGGGCCGTGACGGGGGGGGCCGGCAGTACTTC.

The chain is built from TRBV25-1 and TRBJ2-7; TRBD1 matches 9 bases. The CDR3 is 13 residues long. Looked up from germline, CDR1 is MGHDK and CDR2 is SYGVNS. V shed 2 bases, J shed 9 bases, and the junction held 5 bases outside the gene matches. The CDR3 is CASSETGGAGQYF. CDR3 DNA: TGTGCCAGCAGTGAAACAGGGGGCGCGGGGCAGTACTTC.

The chain combines TRBV18 with TRBJ2-5; the match to TRBD1 covers 9 bases. Trimming took 4 bases from V and 5 from J; bases not matched to a gene: 11. This CDR3 spans 16 amino acids. Germline CDR1 is KGHSH and CDR2 is LQKENI. CDR3 sequence: CASSQNPGQGGETQYF. For the CDR3, the DNA is TGTGCCAGCTCACAAAACCCGGGACAGGGAGGGGAGACCCAGTACTTC.

The CDR3 loop is CASSTFSGRTGTGELFF. Written as DNA, the CDR3 is TGTGCCAGTAGTACCTTTAGCGGGAGAACGGGCACCGGGGAGCTGTTTTTT. The chain links TRBV19 to TRBJ2-2; 9 nucleotides match TRBD2. This CDR3 comprises 17 residues. V dropped 4 bases and J dropped 4; count of bases not matched to a gene: 10. Germline assignment: CDR1 LNHDA and CDR2 SQIVND (reference sequence).

This clone was counted once. The genes are TRBV6-6 and TRBJ1-4; 10 bases match TRBD1. CDR3 size: 17 residues. Germline CDR1 MNHNY, CDR2 SVGAGI (reference sequence). J lost 3 bases, V lost 5 bases, and 9 bases had no gene match. Here the CDR3 reads CASSPGQGVTSNEKLFF. CDR3 DNA: TGTGCCAGCAGTCCAGGACAGGGGGTAACGTCTAATGAAAAACTGTTTTTT.

This chain joins TRBV30 and TRBJ2-7, with 8 bases identical to TRBD1. CDR1 and CDR2 (germline): GTSNPN, SVGIG (reference sequence). This CDR3 is built from 14 residues. Losses at the gene ends were 5 bases for V and 5 bases for J; bases not matched to a gene: 11. CDR3 nucleotides: TGTGCCTGGGGCCCAGGGGGCGCCGAGGACGAGCAGTACTTC. This translates into CAWGPGGAEDEQYF.

The chain uses TRBV27 and TRBJ2-2; TRBD1 agrees at 7 bases. CDR1 MNHEY and CDR2 SMNVEV come from the germline V gene (reference sequence). CDR3 length: 15 residues. J was trimmed by 1 base and V by 6 bases; bases with no gene match: 5. The CDR3 here is CASRPGQVNTGELFF. The CDR3 DNA is TGTGCCAGCAGGCCAGGACAGGTGAACACCGGGGAGCTGTTTTTT.